Sequencing of this T cell receptor (beta chain) was carried out in a study of sequential checkpoint blockade in melanoma. Study as a whole: Each arm's sequence ended with maintenance nivolumab.

Treatment reported: randomized to nivolumab then ipilimumab (arm A) or the reverse (arm B). Patients had received no earlier DNA-damaging chemotherapy. Sorted cells were live CD3+CD8+, lacking CD19 and CD56, from PBMCs. Sequencing was performed with immunoSEQ multiplex PCR; in TCRdb, only in-frame clones are kept and a portion is missing. The sample consists of about 6,900 clones, around 82% of them appearing once. The receptor comes from a human donor with melanoma. This specimen consisted of CD8+ T cells sorted from blood (inferred from file names), obtained from a patient given nivolumab and ipilimumab in sequence.

The CDR3 sequence is CASSHRDNEQYF. CDR3 nucleotides: TGCGCCAGCAGCCACAGGGACAACGAGCAGTACTTC. The chain combines TRBV5-1 with TRBJ2-7, with D tentatively TRBD1 (6 bases). V dropped 4 bases and J dropped 5 bases, with 10 bases sitting between them. This CDR3 comprises 12 residues. Germline CDR1 reads SGHRS; CDR2 reads YFSETQ.